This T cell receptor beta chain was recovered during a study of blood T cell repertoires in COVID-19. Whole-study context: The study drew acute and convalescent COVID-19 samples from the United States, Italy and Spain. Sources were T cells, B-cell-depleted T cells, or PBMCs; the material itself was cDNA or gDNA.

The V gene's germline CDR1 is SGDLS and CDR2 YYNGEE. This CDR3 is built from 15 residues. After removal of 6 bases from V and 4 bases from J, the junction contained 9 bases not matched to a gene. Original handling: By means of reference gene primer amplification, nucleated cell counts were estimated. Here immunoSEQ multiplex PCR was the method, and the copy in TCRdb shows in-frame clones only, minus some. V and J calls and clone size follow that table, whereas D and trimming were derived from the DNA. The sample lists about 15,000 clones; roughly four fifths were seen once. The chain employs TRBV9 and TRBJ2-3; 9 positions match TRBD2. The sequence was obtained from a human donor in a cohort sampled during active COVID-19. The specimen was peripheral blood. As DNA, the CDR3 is TGTGCCAGCAAGTTGGGTAGCGGGGGCTCAGATACGCAGTATTTT. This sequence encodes CASKLGSGGSDTQYF.